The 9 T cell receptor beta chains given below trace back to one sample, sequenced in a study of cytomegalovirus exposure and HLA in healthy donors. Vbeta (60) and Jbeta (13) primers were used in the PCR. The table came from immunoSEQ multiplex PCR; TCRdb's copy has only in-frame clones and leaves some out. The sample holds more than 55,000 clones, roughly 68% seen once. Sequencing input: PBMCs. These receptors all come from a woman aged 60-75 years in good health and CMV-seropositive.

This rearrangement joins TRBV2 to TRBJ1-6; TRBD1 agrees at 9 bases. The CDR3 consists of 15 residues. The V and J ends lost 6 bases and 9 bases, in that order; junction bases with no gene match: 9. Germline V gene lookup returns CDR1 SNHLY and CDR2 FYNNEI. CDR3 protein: CASSDNRGHVSPLHF. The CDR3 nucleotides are TGTGCCAGCAGCGATAACAGGGGGCACGTTTCACCCCTCCACTTT.

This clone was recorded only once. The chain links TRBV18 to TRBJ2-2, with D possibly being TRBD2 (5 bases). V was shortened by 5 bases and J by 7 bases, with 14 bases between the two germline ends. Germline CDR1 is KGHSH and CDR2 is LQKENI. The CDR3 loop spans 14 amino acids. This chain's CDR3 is CASSMRAEGGELFF. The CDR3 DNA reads TGTGCCAGCTCAATGAGGGCAGAAGGCGGGGAGCTGTTTTTT.

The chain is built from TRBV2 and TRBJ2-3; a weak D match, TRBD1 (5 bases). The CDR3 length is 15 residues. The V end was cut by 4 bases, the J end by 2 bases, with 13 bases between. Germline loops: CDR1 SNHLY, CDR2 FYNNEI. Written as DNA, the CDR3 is TGTGCCAGCAGTGCCTACAGGTCTTCCACAGATACGCAGTATTTT. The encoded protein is CASSAYRSSTDTQYF.

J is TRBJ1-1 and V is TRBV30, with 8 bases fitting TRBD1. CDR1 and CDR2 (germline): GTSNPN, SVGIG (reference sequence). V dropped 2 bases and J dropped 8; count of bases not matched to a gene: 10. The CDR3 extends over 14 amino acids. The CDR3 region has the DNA TGTGCCTGGAGTAGGGGACAGGTTGTCTTCGAAGCTTTCTTT. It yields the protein CAWSRGQVVFEAFF.

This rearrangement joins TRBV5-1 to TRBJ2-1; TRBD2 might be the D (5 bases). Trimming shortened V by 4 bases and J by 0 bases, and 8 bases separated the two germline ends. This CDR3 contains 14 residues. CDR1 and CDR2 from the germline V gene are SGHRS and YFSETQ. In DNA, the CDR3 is TGCGCCAGCAGCCGGGAATTCTCCTACAATGAGCAGTTCTTC. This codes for CASSREFSYNEQFF.

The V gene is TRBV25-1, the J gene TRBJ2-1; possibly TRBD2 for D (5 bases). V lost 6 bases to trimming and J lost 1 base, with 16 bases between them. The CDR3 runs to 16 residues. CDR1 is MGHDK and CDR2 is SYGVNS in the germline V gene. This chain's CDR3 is CASSATQAGSYNEQFF. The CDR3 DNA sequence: TGTGCCAGCAGCGCCACGCAGGCGGGTTCCTACAATGAGCAGTTCTTC.

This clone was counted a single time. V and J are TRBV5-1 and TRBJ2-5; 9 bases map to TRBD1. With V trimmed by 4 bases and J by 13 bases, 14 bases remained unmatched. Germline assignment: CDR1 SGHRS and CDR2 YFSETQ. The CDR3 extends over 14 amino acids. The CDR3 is CASSITEHRQGGYF. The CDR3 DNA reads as TGCGCCAGCAGCATCACCGAACATCGACAGGGGGGGTACTTC.

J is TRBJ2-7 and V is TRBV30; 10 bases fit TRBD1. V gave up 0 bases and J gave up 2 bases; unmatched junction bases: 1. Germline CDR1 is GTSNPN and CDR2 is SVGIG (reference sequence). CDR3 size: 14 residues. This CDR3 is CAWSVGTGAYEQYF. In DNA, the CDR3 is TGTGCCTGGAGTGTTGGGACAGGGGCCTACGAGCAGTACTTC.

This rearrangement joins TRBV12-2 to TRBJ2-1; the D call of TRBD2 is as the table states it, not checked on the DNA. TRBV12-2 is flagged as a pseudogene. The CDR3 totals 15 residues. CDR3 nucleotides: TGTGCAAGTCGCTTGGGCGGGGGGTTACGAAATGAGCAGTTCTTC. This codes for CASRLGGGLRNEQFF.